This T cell receptor (beta chain) was retrieved from a study of human T cells and chemical hapten exposure. At the level of the study: How much TCR each sample yielded varied, mostly because pooled library volumes differed slightly.

Via MiXCR, TCRdb re-called the RACE reads, giving one row per CDR3 protein. The sample includes about 81,000 distinct CDR3 sequences, roughly a tenth of them seen just once. This clonotype was observed many times. V dropped 6 bases and J dropped 1 base, with 11 bases sitting between them. The CDR3 spans 14 residues. Looked up from germline, CDR1 is LGHNT and CDR2 is FRNRAP. Time point defined: patch test 2, 6 weeks after DPC sensitization. This sample's treatment: therapeutic diphenylcyclopropenone sensitization with weekly scalp DPC. Those who donated were patients with alopecia, 18 to 70 years of age, and suitable for DPC.

This sequence was found in a woman aged 25 to 39 with alopecia areata. Some clones in this sample may be carry-over from other donors' samples. This chain connects TRBV12-5 to TRBJ2-3; a possible D gene is TRBD2 (6 bases). The sample here was whole blood, taken in connection with sensitization to the hapten diphenylcyclopropenone (DPC). CDR3 residues: CASGGGNRTDTQYF. CDR3 sequence (DNA): TGTGCTAGTGGAGGAGGGAATCGCACAGATACGCAGTATTTT.